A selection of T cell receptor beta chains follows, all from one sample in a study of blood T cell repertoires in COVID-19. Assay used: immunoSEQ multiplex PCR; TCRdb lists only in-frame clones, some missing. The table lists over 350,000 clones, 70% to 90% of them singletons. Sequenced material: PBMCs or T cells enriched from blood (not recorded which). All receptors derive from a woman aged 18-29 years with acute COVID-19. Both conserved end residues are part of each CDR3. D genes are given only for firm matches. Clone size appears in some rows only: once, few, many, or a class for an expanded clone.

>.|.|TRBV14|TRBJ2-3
TGTGCCAGCAGCCAAGTCGGGGTCACGCAGTATTTT
CASSQVGVTQYF
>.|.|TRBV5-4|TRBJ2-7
TGTGCCAGCAGCTTGAGAGCAGGCCTTAGAAACGAGCAGTACTTC
CASSLRAGLRNEQYF
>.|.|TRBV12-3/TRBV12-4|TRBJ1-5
TGTGCCAGCAATCGGGGGGATCAGCCCCAGCATTTT
CASNRGDQPQHF
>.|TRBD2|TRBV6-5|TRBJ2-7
TGTGCCAGCAAGGCGACTAGCGGGGGATACGAGCAGTACTTC
CASKATSGGYEQYF
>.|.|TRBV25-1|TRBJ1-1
TGTGCCAGCGCATTCCCAGGGAATTCGGAGGCTTTCTTT
CASAFPGNSEAFF
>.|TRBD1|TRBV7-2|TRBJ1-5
TGTGCCAGCAGCTCAGACAGGGGGAACGGTCAGCCCCAGCATTTT
CASSSDRGNGQPQHF
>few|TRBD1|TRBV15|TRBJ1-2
TGTGCCACCAGCATTACAGGGGGTGCTTATGGCTACACCTTC
CATSITGGAYGYTF
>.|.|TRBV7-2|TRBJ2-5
TGTGCCAGCAGCTTAGCGCGTCACAGCCAAGAGACCCAGTACTTC
CASSLARHSQETQYF
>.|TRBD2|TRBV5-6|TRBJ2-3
TGTGCCAGCAGCGAATGGGCTAGCGGGCCCCAGAGAGATACGCAGTATTTT
CASSEWASGPQRDTQYF
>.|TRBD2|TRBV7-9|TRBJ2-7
TGTGCCAGCAGCTCAGTTTTCGGGACTAGCGGAAAGTACGAGCAGTACTTC
CASSSVFGTSGKYEQYF
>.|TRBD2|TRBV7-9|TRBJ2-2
TGTGCCAGCAGCCGGACTAGCGGGAAAAGGGCCGGGGAGCTGTTTTTT
CASSRTSGKRAGELFF
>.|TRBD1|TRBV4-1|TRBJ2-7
TGCGCCAGCAGCCAAGTTAGAGGACAGGGGGGCGAGCAGTACTTC
CASSQVRGQGGEQYF
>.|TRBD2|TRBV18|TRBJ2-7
TGTGCCAGCTCACCAACCTACCGGACTAGCGACTACGAGCAGTACTTC
CASSPTYRTSDYEQYF
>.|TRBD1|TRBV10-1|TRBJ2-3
TGCGCCAGCAGCGACAGGGGGACAGATACGCAGTATTTT
CASSDRGTDTQYF
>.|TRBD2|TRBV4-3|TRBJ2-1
TGCGCCAGCAGCCAAGTTGGTAGCGGGAGGGGGAATGAGCAGTTCTTC
CASSQVGSGRGNEQFF
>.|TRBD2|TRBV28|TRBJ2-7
TGTGCCAGCAGTTTCCCCAAATTGAAGCGGGGTGGCTACGAGCAGTACTTC
CASSFPKLKRGGYEQYF
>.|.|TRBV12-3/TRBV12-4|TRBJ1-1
TGTGCCAGCAGTTTAACCAGGGAAGAAGCTTTCTTT
CASSLTREEAFF
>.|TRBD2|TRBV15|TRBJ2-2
TGTGCCACCAGCAGAACTAGCGGGGCCACCGGGGAGCTGTTTTTT
CATSRTSGATGELFF
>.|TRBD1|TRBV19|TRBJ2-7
TGTGCCAGTAGTCCCCAACAGGGGGCTGGGGACGAGCAGTACTTC
CASSPQQGAGDEQYF
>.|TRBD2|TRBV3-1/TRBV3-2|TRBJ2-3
TGTGCCAGCAGGAACAGCGGGAGGGGTGGCGCAGATACGCAGTATTTT
CASRNSGRGGADTQYF
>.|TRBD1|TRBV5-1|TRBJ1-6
TGCGCCAGCAGCCGCCGGGGTGGGACAGGCGGGTCGTCCTATAATTCACCCCTCCACTTT
CASSRRGGTGGSSYNSPLHF
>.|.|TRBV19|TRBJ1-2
TGTGCCAGTAGTACAAGCAGGGGAGACTATGGCTACACCTTC
CASSTSRGDYGYTF
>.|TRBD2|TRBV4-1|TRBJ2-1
TGCGCCAGCAGCCAAGGGGTTAGCGGGGTGAGCTCCTACAATGAGCAGTTCTTC
CASSQGVSGVSSYNEQFF
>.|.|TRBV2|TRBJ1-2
TGTGCCAGCAGTCCCTCCGTGACAAACTATGGCTACACCTTC
CASSPSVTNYGYTF
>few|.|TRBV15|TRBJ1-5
TGTGCCACCAGCAGCTATAGCAATCAGCCCCAGCATTTT
CATSSYSNQPQHF
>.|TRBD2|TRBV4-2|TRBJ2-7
TGTGCCAGCAGCCAAGGGACTAGCGGGGGATACGAGCAGTACTTC
CASSQGTSGGYEQYF
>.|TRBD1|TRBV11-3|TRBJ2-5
TGTGCCAGCAGCTTAGGTTTCAGGGGGCAAGAGACCCAGTACTTC
CASSLGFRGQETQYF
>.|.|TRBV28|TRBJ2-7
TGTGCCAGCAGTTCATACTGGGAGCAGTACTTC
CASSSYWEQYF
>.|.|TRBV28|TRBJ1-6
TGTGCCAGCAGTTTAAGGACACTCAATTCACCCCTCCACTTT
CASSLRTLNSPLHF
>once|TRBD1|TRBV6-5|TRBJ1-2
TGTGCCAGCAGACAGGGGGGATATGGCTACACCTTC
CASRQGGYGYTF
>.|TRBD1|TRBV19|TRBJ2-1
TGTGCCAGTAGCACCCGGGACAGGGGTGTATCTTCCTACAATGAGCAGTTCTTC
CASSTRDRGVSSYNEQFF
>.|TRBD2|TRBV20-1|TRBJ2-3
TGCAGTGCTAGTTATGCGGGAGTGAGCACAGATACGCAGTATTTT
CSASYAGVSTDTQYF
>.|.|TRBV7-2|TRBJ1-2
TGTGCCAGCAGCTTAGTCGGCGGCGGCTACACCTTC
CASSLVGGGYTF
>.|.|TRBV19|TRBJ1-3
TGTGCCAGTAGTATTGACAGGTCTTCTGGAAACACCATATATTTT
CASSIDRSSGNTIYF
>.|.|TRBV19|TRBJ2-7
TGTGCCAGTAGCGGGGGAACCTACGAGCAGTACTTC
CASSGGTYEQYF
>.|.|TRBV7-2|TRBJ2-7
TGTGCCAGCAGCTTAGGCGGGGTCTTCTACGAGCAGTACTTC
CASSLGGVFYEQYF
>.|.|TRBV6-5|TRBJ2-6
TGTGCCAGCAGTTACAGCTACTCTGGGGCCAACGTCCTGACTTTC
CASSYSYSGANVLTF
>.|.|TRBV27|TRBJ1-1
TGTGCCAGCAGTTTGTCCTACAGGGTGAACACTGAAGCTTTCTTT
CASSLSYRVNTEAFF
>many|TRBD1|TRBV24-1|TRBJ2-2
TGTGCCACCAGCCAGGGGGTGTACACCGGGGAGCTGTTTTTT
CATSQGVYTGELFF
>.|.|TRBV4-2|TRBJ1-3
TGTGCCAGCAGCCAAGAAACGGGTTTGGCTGGAAACACCATATATTTT
CASSQETGLAGNTIYF
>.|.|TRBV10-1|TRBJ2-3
TGCGCCAGCAGTGAATTGGTGTCCGGAGGGCAGTATTTT
CASSELVSGGQYF
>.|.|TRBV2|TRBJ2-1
TGTGCCAGCAGTGAAGACAGAAATGAGCAGTTCTTC
CASSEDRNEQFF
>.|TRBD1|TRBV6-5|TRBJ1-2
TGTGCCAGCAGTTACGCGGACAGGGTATCGAGTGGCTACACCTTC
CASSYADRVSSGYTF
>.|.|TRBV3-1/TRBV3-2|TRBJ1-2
TGTGCCAGCAGCCCGACTGTAACCTTC
CASSPTVTF
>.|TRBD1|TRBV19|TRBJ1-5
TGTGCCAGTAGTATAGCGGGACAGGGGGCAAATCAGCCCCAGCATTTT
CASSIAGQGANQPQHF
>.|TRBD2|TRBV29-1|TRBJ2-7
TGCAGCGCCTTGACTCGGCTAGCGGGAGACCACGAGCAGTACTTC
CSALTRLAGDHEQYF
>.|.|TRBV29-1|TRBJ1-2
TGCAGCGTTTATTTTGAGGGATACTACACCTTC
CSVYFEGYYTF
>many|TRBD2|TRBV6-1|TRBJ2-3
TGTGCCAGCAGTGAAGAAGCGGGGGGGCCAGATACGCAGTATTTT
CASSEEAGGPDTQYF
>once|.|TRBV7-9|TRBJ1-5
TGTGCCAGCAGCTTGGGGGGAAAACAGCCCCAGCATTTT
CASSLGGKQPQHF
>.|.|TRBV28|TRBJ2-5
TGTGCCAGCAGTTTGTCGGCGGGACAAGAGACCCAGTACTTC
CASSLSAGQETQYF
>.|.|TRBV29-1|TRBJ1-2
TGCAGCGTTGTGGCAGGGTTTGGCTACACCTTC
CSVVAGFGYTF
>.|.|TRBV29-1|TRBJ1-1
TGCAGCGTTGGCCCCAGGGGTATAGGCACTGAAGCTTTCTTT
CSVGPRGIGTEAFF
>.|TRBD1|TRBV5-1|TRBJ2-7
TGCGCCAGCAGCGTGTCCGGGACAGCCTCATACGAGCAGTACTTC
CASSVSGTASYEQYF